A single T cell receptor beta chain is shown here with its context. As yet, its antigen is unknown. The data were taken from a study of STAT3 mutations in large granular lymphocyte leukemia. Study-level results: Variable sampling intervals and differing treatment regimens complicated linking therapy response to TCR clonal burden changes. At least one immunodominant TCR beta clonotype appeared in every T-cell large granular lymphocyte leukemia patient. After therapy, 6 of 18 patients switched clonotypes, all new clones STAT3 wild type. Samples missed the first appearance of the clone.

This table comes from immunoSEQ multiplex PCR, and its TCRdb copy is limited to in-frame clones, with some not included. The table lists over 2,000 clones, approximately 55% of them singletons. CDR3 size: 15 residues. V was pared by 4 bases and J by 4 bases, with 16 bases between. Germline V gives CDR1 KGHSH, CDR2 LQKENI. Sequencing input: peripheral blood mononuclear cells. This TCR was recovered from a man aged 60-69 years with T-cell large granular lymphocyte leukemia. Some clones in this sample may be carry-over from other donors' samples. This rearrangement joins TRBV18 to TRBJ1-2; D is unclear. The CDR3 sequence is CASSRPEGSGYGYTF. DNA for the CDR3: TGTGCCAGCTCACGGCCGGAGGGATCTGGCTATGGCTACACCTTC.